This is a list of T cell receptor beta chains from one sample in a study of T-cell reconstitution after alpha-beta-depleted transplantation in children. A single record per CDR3 protein comes from TCRdb applying MiXCR to the PCR reads. The sample holds about 500,000 distinct CDR3 sequences, around a third seen once. Sequenced here: PBMCs from the stem cell graft donor, sampled from the stem cell graft. These receptors all come from a human donor who donated a stem cell graft to a child with aplastic anemia. The CDR3 runs from the conserved cysteine through the conserved F or W. A D gene is named only where the DNA matches it firmly. Not all rows give a size; the values are once, few, many and, for expanded clones, a class.

D gene	V gene	J gene	clone size	CDR3 protein	CDR3 DNA
.	TRBV5-1	TRBJ2-4	.	CASSLVPGLAKNIQYF	TGCGCCAGCAGCTTGGTTCCGGGGCTAGCCAAAAACATTCAGTACTTC
.	TRBV7-8	TRBJ2-7	few	CASSASNSGRPTSEQYF	TGTGCCAGCAGCGCCAGTAATTCGGGACGGCCGACGTCCGAGCAGTACTTC
.	TRBV24-1	TRBJ1-2	few	CATSDWTDSYGYTF	TGTGCCACCAGTGACTGGACAGACTCCTATGGCTACACCTTC
.	TRBV6-1	TRBJ2-7	.	CASSESEGPYEQYF	TGTGCCAGCAGTGAATCGGAGGGACCCTACGAGCAGTACTTC
.	TRBV6-2/TRBV6-3	TRBJ2-1	.	CASSYQDSYYNEQFF	TGTGCCAGCAGTTACCAGGACAGCTACTACAATGAGCAGTTCTTC
.	TRBV10-2	TRBJ1-2	.	CASSEGGLPYGYTF	TGCGCCAGCAGTGAGGGGGGGTTGCCCTATGGCTACACCTTC
.	TRBV18	TRBJ1-5	few	CASSPPGSSNQPQHF	TGTGCCAGCTCACCACCCGGCAGCTCCAATCAGCCCCAGCATTTT
TRBD2	TRBV2	TRBJ2-7	.	CASRSAGGSYEQYF	TGTGCCAGCAGAAGCGCGGGGGGCAGCTACGAGCAGTACTTC
.	TRBV6-2/TRBV6-3	TRBJ1-1	.	CASSYVGPVNTEAFF	.
TRBD2	TRBV11-2	TRBJ2-5	few	CASSSDGLAGRQETQYF	TGTGCCAGCAGCTCAGACGGACTAGCGGGACGCCAAGAGACCCAGTACTTC
.	TRBV13	TRBJ1-1	.	CASSTRTMYLNTEAFF	TGTGCCAGCAGCACCCGGACAATGTACCTGAACACTGAAGCTTTCTTT
TRBD1	TRBV7-2	TRBJ1-1	.	CASSSLFDGTGREAFF	TGTGCCAGCAGCTCCCTCTTCGATGGGACAGGGCGTGAAGCTTTCTTT
TRBD2	TRBV7-6	TRBJ2-3	few	CASSRTIGTSGSATDTQYF	TGTGCCAGCAGCAGGACGATAGGGACTAGCGGGAGTGCGACAGATACGCAGTATTTT
TRBD1	TRBV5-4	TRBJ2-3	few	CASTGQEITDTQYF	TGTGCCAGCACGGGACAGGAGATCACAGATACGCAGTATTTT
TRBD2	TRBV27	TRBJ2-5	few	CASSGSGRETQYF	TGTGCCAGCAGTGGTAGCGGGAGGGAGACCCAGTACTTC
TRBD1	TRBV12-3/TRBV12-4	TRBJ1-4	.	CASRNRQGLNEKLFF	TGTGCCAGCAGAAACCGACAGGGCCTTAATGAAAAACTGTTTTTT
TRBD1	TRBV27	TRBJ2-7	.	CASSPDRGAAYEQYF	TGTGCCAGCAGTCCGGACAGGGGGGCAGCCTACGAGCAGTACTTC
.	TRBV19	TRBJ1-5	.	CATRGGVTTSQPQHF	TGTGCCACCCGAGGGGGGGTCACTACGAGTCAGCCCCAGCATTTT
TRBD1	TRBV4-2	TRBJ2-3	.	CASSQDFRTGGHVDTQYF	TGTGCCAGCAGCCAAGATTTCAGGACAGGGGGACATGTTGATACGCAGTATTTT
TRBD2	TRBV27	TRBJ2-7	.	CASRGLAGGLQSYEQYF	TGTGCCAGCAGGGGACTAGCGGGAGGGCTTCAATCCTACGAGCAGTACTTC
.	TRBV7-8	TRBJ2-5	.	CASSLVETKETQYF	TGTGCCAGCAGCTTAGTTGAGACGAAAGAGACCCAGTACTTC
.	TRBV7-9	TRBJ1-4	.	CASSLVRDPNEKLFF	TGTGCCAGCAGCTTAGTACGGGATCCTAATGAAAAACTGTTTTTT
TRBD1	TRBV20-1	TRBJ1-1	many	CSALTGVNTEAFF	TGCAGTGCCCTCACAGGGGTGAACACTGAAGCTTTCTTT
.	TRBV11-2	TRBJ2-3	.	CASSKRVDTDTQYF	TGTGCCAGCAGCAAGAGGGTTGACACAGATACGCAGTATTTT
.	TRBV29-1	TRBJ2-1	.	CSVTDSVYNEQFF	TGCAGCGTTACTGACAGCGTCTACAATGAGCAGTTCTTC
.	TRBV6-5	TRBJ2-1	few	CASSYKRAGEQFF	TGTGCCAGCAGTTACAAGAGGGCAGGAGAGCAGTTCTTC
.	TRBV6-2/TRBV6-3	TRBJ2-3	.	CASSYSHSTDTQYF	TGTGCCAGCAGTTACAGCCATAGCACAGATACGCAGTATTTT
.	TRBV27	TRBJ2-1	.	CASIFLGNEQFF	TGTGCCAGCATTTTTCTTGGGAATGAGCAGTTCTTC
.	TRBV5-1	TRBJ1-2	.	CASSPDASGYTF	TGCGCCAGCAGCCCCGACGCAAGCGGCTACACCTTC
.	TRBV20-1	TRBJ2-7	few	CSARGPHYEQYF	TGCAGTGCTAGGGGCCCTCACTACGAGCAGTACTTC
.	TRBV20-1	TRBJ2-3	few	CSASQDTDTQYF	TGCAGTGCTTCCCAAGACACAGATACGCAGTATTTT
TRBD2	TRBV6-1	TRBJ2-3	.	CASIPRLAGDAWGTDTQYF	TGTGCCAGCATCCCGAGACTAGCGGGAGATGCGTGGGGCACAGATACGCAGTATTTT
.	TRBV20-1	TRBJ1-1	.	CSARDGGGFNTEAFF	TGCAGTGCTAGAGATGGGGGGGGGTTTAACACTGAAGCTTTCTTT
.	TRBV12-3/TRBV12-4	TRBJ2-7	few	CASSLGGTSNSEQYF	TGTGCCAGCAGTTTAGGCGGGACCAGCAATAGCGAGCAGTACTTC
.	TRBV7-9	TRBJ1-1	.	CASLSTGAGLETTEAFF	TGTGCCAGCCTAAGCACCGGGGCGGGGTTGGAGACCACTGAAGCTTTCTTT
.	TRBV11-1	TRBJ2-4	few	CASSLGLELRDIQYF	TGTGCCAGCAGCTTAGGATTAGAACTACGGGACATTCAGTACTTC
TRBD2	TRBV20-1	TRBJ2-3	many	CSARNVAGDKGATDTQYF	TGCAGTGCTAGAAATGTAGCGGGAGATAAGGGGGCCACAGATACGCAGTATTTT
.	TRBV20-1	TRBJ1-1	few	CSAARTRTEAFF	TGCAGTGCCGCCCGGACACGCACTGAAGCTTTCTTT
.	TRBV24-1	TRBJ2-1	.	CATSDLVHGGLFF	TGTGCCACCAGTGATTTGGTACATGGGGGACTGTTCTTC
TRBD1	TRBV6-2/TRBV6-3	TRBJ1-2	few	CASSLGTGPLGYTF	TGTGCCAGCAGCCTCGGGACAGGCCCCCTTGGCTACACCTTC
TRBD2	TRBV20-1	TRBJ2-7	.	CSVTGGPSYEQYF	TGCAGTGTTACGGGAGGGCCCTCGTACGAGCAGTACTTC
TRBD1	TRBV29-1	TRBJ1-1	.	CSVGGQGITEAFF	TGCAGCGTGGGAGGACAGGGGATCACTGAAGCTTTCTTT
.	TRBV21-1	TRBJ1-1	.	CASSTASGSTEAFF	TGTGCCAGCAGCACGGCGTCAGGGTCCACTGAAGCTTTCTTT
.	TRBV5-6	TRBJ2-3	.	CASSFGQSTDTQYF	TGTGCCAGCAGCTTTGGACAGAGCACAGATACGCAGTATTTT
.	TRBV6-1	TRBJ1-1	.	CASIPWTENTEAFF	TGTGCCAGCATCCCATGGACGGAGAACACTGAAGCTTTCTTT
.	TRBV5-1	TRBJ2-1	.	CASSLGGSVRPYNEQFF	TGCGCCAGCAGCTTGGGGGGTTCGGTGAGACCCTACAATGAGCAGTTCTTC
.	TRBV5-1	TRBJ1-2	few	CASSLGPSRGDYGYTF	TGCGCCAGCAGCTTGGGACCCTCCAGGGGCGACTATGGCTACACCTTC
.	TRBV5-1	TRBJ2-1	once	CASSLATSDEQFF	TGCGCCAGCAGCTTGGCGACCTCGGATGAGCAGTTCTTC
TRBD2	TRBV10-3	TRBJ2-7	.	CAISESSASGMYF	TGTGCCATCAGTGAGTCGAGTGCTAGCGGGATGTACTTC
.	TRBV5-1	TRBJ2-1	.	CASSWEGQPLNEQFF	TGCGCCAGCAGCTGGGAGGGACAGCCCCTCAATGAGCAGTTCTTC
.	TRBV29-1	TRBJ1-4	.	CSVVGGSVEKLFF	TGCAGCGTTGTGGGAGGGTCGGTCGAAAAACTGTTTTTT
TRBD2	TRBV11-2	TRBJ2-1	.	CASSPKLVLAGYNEQFF	TGTGCCAGCAGCCCCAAGTTGGTACTAGCGGGGTACAATGAGCAGTTCTTC
.	TRBV9	TRBJ1-6	.	CASSERAGPTYNSPLHF	TGTGCCAGCAGTGAGAGGGCAGGTCCCACCTATAATTCACCCCTCCACTTT
TRBD2	TRBV7-9	TRBJ2-7	.	CASSLSAGRNEQYF	TGTGCCAGCAGCTTATCGGCCGGGAGGAACGAGCAGTACTTC